A selection of T cell receptor beta chains follows, all from one sample in a study of blood T cell repertoires in COVID-19. The method was immunoSEQ multiplex PCR; TCRdb's version includes in-frame clones alone and lacks a portion of them. The profile shows around 180,000 clones, approximately 82% of them singletons. The material sequenced was peripheral blood. The receptors come from a woman of 80 years or more with active or convalescent COVID-19. CDR3s include the opening cysteine and the closing phenylalanine or tryptophan. The D gene is left open where the match is weak. The listing skips clone size in some rows; elsewhere it reads once, few, many or a size class.

-	TRBV18	-	TRBJ1-5	TGTGCCAGCTCACCGGACGGGGATGGGAATCAGCCCCAGCATTTT	CASSPDGDGNQPQHF
TRBD1	TRBV7-3	-	TRBJ2-1	TGTGCCAGCAGCTACCCAGGGGGCGGTGAGCAGTTCTTC	CASSYPGGGEQFF
TRBD1	TRBV19	-	TRBJ2-1	TGTGCCAGTAGTAGGACAGGGTCCTCCTACAATGAGCAGTTCTTC	CASSRTGSSYNEQFF
-	TRBV7-3	-	TRBJ2-5	TGTGCCAGCAGCTTAGTCGGGGAGACCCAGTACTTC	CASSLVGETQYF
-	TRBV25-1	-	TRBJ2-1	TGTGCCAGCAGCCCCTTTGGTGGCGGGGTCTACAATGAGCAGTTCTTC	CASSPFGGGVYNEQFF
-	TRBV5-4	-	TRBJ1-5	TGTGCCAGCAGCTCGGGGTTAGGTAATCAGCCCCAGCATTTT	CASSSGLGNQPQHF
-	TRBV19	-	TRBJ2-7	TGTGCCAGTAGTATAGATCTGAGGAGCTCCTACGAGCAGTACTTC	CASSIDLRSSYEQYF
TRBD1	TRBV3-1/TRBV3-2	-	TRBJ1-1	TGTGCCAGCAGCCACGTGACAGGGTACACTGAAGCTTTCTTT	CASSHVTGYTEAFF
-	TRBV2	-	TRBJ1-2	TGTGCCAGCAGTGAAGGGCAGTTATCTAACTATGGCTACACCTTC	CASSEGQLSNYGYTF
-	TRBV11-3	-	TRBJ2-5	TGTGCCAGCAGCTTAGACCCGGGGGAGACCCAGTACTTC	CASSLDPGETQYF
-	TRBV28	-	TRBJ2-5	TGTGCCAGCAGTTCCCTCCTCCACTCGGACAGACAAGAGACCCAGTACTTC	CASSSLLHSDRQETQYF
-	TRBV7-9	-	TRBJ1-1	TGTGCCAGCAGCTCCTGGGCAGGGGTAAACACTGAAGCTTTCTTT	CASSSWAGVNTEAFF
-	TRBV5-1	-	TRBJ2-5	TGCGCCAGCAGCGGGCAGGGGCCCCAAGAGACCCAGTACTTC	CASSGQGPQETQYF
-	TRBV6-1	-	TRBJ2-7	TGTGCCAGCAGTGAACGCCCCAGGGCCACCTACGAGCAGTACTTC	CASSERPRATYEQYF
TRBD1	TRBV19	-	TRBJ1-1	TGTGCCAGTAGTATAAGGGGGCCCACTGAAGCTTTCTTT	CASSIRGPTEAFF
-	TRBV9	-	TRBJ1-3	TGTGCCAGCAGTGCTCGACAGTACCCTGGAAACACCATATATTTT	CASSARQYPGNTIYF
-	TRBV10-3	-	TRBJ2-1	TGTGCCATCAGTGAGTCGGAGGTCTTTGGGGAGTTCTTC	CAISESEVFGEFF
TRBD1	TRBV29-1	-	TRBJ1-1	TGCAGCGGGCGCCGGGACAGGGGGTCGGGCGCTGAAGCTTTCTTT	CSGRRDRGSGAEAFF
TRBD2	TRBV5-1	once	TRBJ2-5	TGCGCCAGCAGCTTCCCCCGGGGAGCGGGAGGCGGGGAGACCCAGTACTTC	CASSFPRGAGGGETQYF
TRBD1	TRBV2	-	TRBJ1-1	TGTGCCAGCAGTATACAGGGGAGGAACACTGAAGCTTTCTTT	CASSIQGRNTEAFF
-	TRBV10-3	once	TRBJ2-7	TGTGCCATCAGTGACTATGAAACTGGTGGCAGGGGAAACGAGCAGTACTTC	CAISDYETGGRGNEQYF
TRBD1	TRBV29-1	-	TRBJ1-1	TGCAGCGTTGACAGGACAGGTTTTGAAGCTTTCTTT	CSVDRTGFEAFF
TRBD2	TRBV5-1	-	TRBJ2-1	TGCGCCAGCAGCTTAACTAGCGGGATCACCTATGAGCAGTTCTTC	CASSLTSGITYEQFF